Following are 27 T cell receptor beta chains from one sample sequenced in a study of blood T cell repertoires in COVID-19. The data were produced by immunoSEQ multiplex PCR, yet TCRdb's version contains in-frame clones alone and is incomplete. The sample lists around 220,000 clones; around 85% were seen once. The specimen sequenced was peripheral blood. The receptors come from a woman between 45 and 65 years old with acute or convalescent COVID-19.

The J gene is TRBJ1-2, the V gene TRBV6-5, with a possible D match to TRBD1 (6 bases). CDR1 and CDR2 (germline): MNHEY, SVGAGI. The CDR3 covers 13 residues. Trimming removed 6 bases at V and 4 bases at J, with 12 bases between. The CDR3 nucleotides are TGTGCCAGCAGCCCACAGGGTAGCTATGGCTACACCTTC. It translates to CASSPQGSYGYTF.

The V and J genes are TRBV9 and TRBJ2-3, with 12 bases matching TRBD2. CDR1 SGDLS and CDR2 YYNGEE come from the germline V gene. This CDR3 is 16 amino acids long. Germline trimming cut 3 bases from V and 6 bases from J; bases unmatched to any gene: 8. The CDR3 spells CASSASGRAGGDTQYF. Here the CDR3 DNA reads TGTGCCAGCAGCGCTAGCGGGAGGGCCGGAGGTGATACGCAGTATTTT.

The chain combines TRBV5-1 with TRBJ2-3; a possible D gene is TRBD1 (6 bases). The CDR3 has 14 amino acids. V was shortened by 5 bases and J by 2 bases, with 12 bases between the two germline ends. The germline V gene has CDR1 SGHRS and CDR2 YFSETQ. The CDR3 reads CASRLDSFTDTQYF. In DNA form, the CDR3 reads TGCGCCAGCAGACTGGACAGTTTCACAGATACGCAGTATTTT.

The rearrangement links TRBV4-1 to TRBJ2-3; 7 bases agree with TRBD2. This CDR3 region has 17 residues. Germline CDR1 reads MGHRA; CDR2 reads YSYEKL. V lost 4 bases to trimming and J lost 6 bases; unmatched junction nucleotides: 16. Here the CDR3 reads CASSPSGSGHQSDTQYF. The CDR3 coding sequence is TGCGCCAGCAGCCCCTCGGGTAGCGGGCATCAATCGGATACGCAGTATTTT.

The CDR3 DNA reads TGCGCCAGCAGCTCCGGGACTGGGGGTACTCTACTCGATACGCAGTATTTT. Amino acid sequence: CASSSGTGGTLLDTQYF. This chain connects TRBV5-1 to TRBJ2-3, with D tentatively TRBD2 (6 bases). CDR1 is SGHRS, CDR2 YFSETQ, per germline. Trimming pared 3 bases from V and 6 bases from J, leaving 23 bases between. The CDR3 has 17 residues.

The chain uses TRBV5-6 and TRBJ2-1, with D maybe TRBD1 (5 bases). This CDR3 comprises 13 residues. Trimming shortened V by 1 base and J by 8 bases, and 10 bases separated the two germline ends. The germline gives CDR1 SGHDT, CDR2 YYEEEE. The CDR3 DNA reads as TGTGCCAGCAGCTTGACAGGACGCGATGAGCAGTTCTTC. Protein: CASSLTGRDEQFF.

The chain recombines TRBV6-2 or TRBV6-3 with TRBJ1-1; D gene ambiguous. Trimming removed 6 bases from V and 6 bases from J, with 11 bases in between. Germline CDR1 and CDR2: MNHEY and SVGEGT. This CDR3 is 12 amino acids long. DNA of the CDR3: TGTGCCAGCAGCCAAATACAAGCTGAAGCTTTCTTT. Its protein product is CASSQIQAEAFF.

For the CDR3, the DNA is TGTGCCAGCTCATTTGACCCGGGACACGAGCCCCAGCATTTT. Translation gives CASSFDPGHEPQHF. V usage is TRBV18 and J usage is TRBJ1-5, with a weak D call TRBD1 (6 bases). Germline CDR1 is KGHSH and CDR2 is LQKENI. CDR3 length equals 14 residues. The V and J ends lost 5 bases and 8 bases respectively, with 16 bases between them.

J is TRBJ1-1 and V is TRBV4-3; TRBD1 matches 12 bases. Per germline, CDR1 LGHNA and CDR2 YSLEER. V lost 4 bases, J lost 3 bases, and 6 bases stayed unmatched. There are 16 residues in the CDR3. The CDR3 protein is CASSPGTGGMDTEAFF. The CDR3, as DNA: TGCGCCAGCAGCCCTGGGACAGGGGGCATGGACACTGAAGCTTTCTTT.

The genes are TRBV10-3 and TRBJ1-6; possibly TRBD1 for D (5 bases). Trimming left V 0 bases short and J 6 bases short, with 9 bases between. This CDR3 comprises 15 residues. From germline, CDR1 is ENHRY and CDR2 SYGVKD. Here the CDR3 reads CAISESEGVNSPLHF. CDR3 coding DNA: TGTGCCATCAGTGAGTCAGAAGGGGTTAATTCACCCCTCCACTTT.

The chain carries TRBV19 and TRBJ2-4, with TRBD2 matching over 7 bases. Trimming removed 1 base from V and 8 bases from J; junction bases left unmatched: 5. Germline CDR1 LNHDA, CDR2 SQIVND (reference sequence). The CDR3 is made up of 14 amino acids. CDR3 residues: CASSIGEGLYIQYF. CDR3 nucleotides: TGTGCCAGTAGTATAGGGGAGGGGCTATACATTCAGTACTTC.

This chain links TRBV4-3 with TRBJ2-7; 11 nucleotides align to TRBD2. Germline V CDR1 and CDR2: LGHNA, YSLEER. The trim removed 5 bases at V and 8 bases at J, leaving 11 bases unmatched. The CDR3 covers 15 residues. DNA for the CDR3: TGCGCCAGCAGCTTGACTAGCGGGACACCATACAAGCAGTACTTC. It encodes CASSLTSGTPYKQYF.

The chain links TRBV19 to TRBJ2-1; possibly TRBD1 for D (6 bases). V shed 6 bases and J shed 0 bases, with 15 bases lying between them. This CDR3 has 16 residues. Germline assignment: CDR1 LNHDA and CDR2 SQIVND (reference sequence). This chain's CDR3 is CASSETGPGSYNEQFF. The CDR3 bases are TGTGCCAGTAGCGAGACAGGCCCCGGCTCCTACAATGAGCAGTTCTTC.

The chain joins TRBV7-3 to TRBJ1-3, with D possibly being TRBD1 (6 bases). The CDR3 loop spans 15 amino acids. Germline CDR1 is SGHTA and CDR2 is FQGTGA. Trimming cost V 5 bases and J 2 bases, with 13 bases left between them. The CDR3 nucleotides are TGTGCCAGCAGCACTACAGGGTACCCTGGAAACACCATATATTTT. Translating gives CASSTTGYPGNTIYF. The full variable domain, completed using reference TRBV7-3 and TRBJ1-3, is GAGVSQTPSNKVTEKGKYVELRCDPISGHTALYWYRQSLGQGPEFLIYFQGTGAADDSGLPNDRFFAVRPEGSVSTLKIQRTERGDSAVYLCASSTTGYPGNTIYFGEGSWLTVV.

The chain has TRBV7-9 and TRBJ1-4; tentatively, D is TRBD1 (5 bases). Per germline, CDR1 SEHNR and CDR2 FQNEAQ (reference sequence). Trimming removed 0 bases at V and 3 bases at J, with 11 bases between. This CDR3 contains 16 residues. CDR3 bases: TGTGCCAGCAGCTTAGCCGCAGGGTCAGCTAATGAAAAACTGTTTTTT. This encodes CASSLAAGSANEKLFF.

This chain links TRBV5-1 with TRBJ2-6; 7 nucleotides align to TRBD1. The germline gives CDR1 SGHRS, CDR2 YFSETQ. The CDR3 is 16 amino acids. V shed 0 bases and J 4 bases; nucleotides not matched to a gene: 4. The CDR3 DNA reads as TGCGCCAGCAGCTTGGCCGACAGGGTCGGGGCCAACGTCCTGACTTTC. Encoded protein: CASSLADRVGANVLTF.

This sequence joins TRBV5-5 and TRBJ2-7; 15 nucleotides agree with TRBD2. The CDR3 is 17 amino acids. The V segment lost 4 bases and the J segment 1 base; nucleotides outside the gene matches: 6. Germline values: CDR1 SGHKS, CDR2 YYEKEE (reference sequence). CDR3 loop: CASSQGLAGGNSYEQYF. Written as DNA, the CDR3 is TGTGCCAGCAGCCAGGGACTAGCGGGGGGCAATTCCTACGAGCAGTACTTC.

V is TRBV7-9 and J is TRBJ1-1; D is possibly TRBD1 (5 bases). Germline CDR1 is SEHNR and CDR2 is FQNEAQ (reference sequence). The CDR3 totals 14 residues. The V and J ends lost 7 bases and 1 base respectively, with 13 bases between them. The CDR3 coding sequence is TGTGCCAGCATCTCAGACAGCTCGAACACTGAAGCTTTCTTT. It yields the protein CASISDSSNTEAFF.

V usage is TRBV5-6 and J usage is TRBJ2-1, with TRBD2 matching 7 bases. The germline V gene encodes CDR1 SGHDT and CDR2 YYEEEE. CDR3 length equals 16 residues. V dropped 2 bases and J dropped 8; count of bases not matched to a gene: 13. Written as DNA, the CDR3 is TGTGCCAGCAGCTTTTCGATTAGCGGGTGGGGGGATGAGCAGTTCTTC. This codes for CASSFSISGWGDEQFF. The whole variable domain, remainder taken from reference TRBV5-6 and TRBJ2-1, is DAGVTQSPTHLIKTRGQQVTLRCSPKSGHDTVSWYQQALGQGPQFIFQYYEEEERQRGNFPDRFSGHQFPNYSSELNVNALLLGDSALYLCASSFSISGWGDEQFFGPGTRLTVL.

This clone was seen a handful of times. The V and J genes are TRBV5-1 and TRBJ2-3, with TRBD2 matching 10 bases. Trimming at V came to 3 bases and at J to 4 bases, leaving 8 bases not matched to a gene. Germline CDR1 and CDR2: SGHRS and YFSETQ. The CDR3 length is 16 residues. The CDR3 DNA reads TGCGCCAGCAGCTCCCATGGGGGGACTAGCGCAGATACGCAGTATTTT. Translation: CASSSHGGTSADTQYF. Drawing the rest from reference TRBV5-1 and TRBJ2-3, the complete variable domain is KAGVTQTPRYLIKTRGQQVTLSCSPISGHRSVSWYQQTPGQGLQFLFEYFSETQRNKGNFPGRFSGRQFSNSRSEMNVSTLELGDSALYLCASSSHGGTSADTQYFGPGTRLTVL.

This rearrangement joins TRBV6-2 or TRBV6-3 to TRBJ2-7; 8 nucleotides agree with TRBD2. This CDR3 is 15 amino acids long. The ends lost 7 bases at V and 6 bases at J; junction bases unmatched: 14. The germline V gene has CDR1 MNHEY and CDR2 SVGEGT. The chain's CDR3 is CASTPERAGVGEQYF. The CDR3 nucleotides are TGTGCCAGCACCCCTGAACGAGCGGGAGTTGGCGAGCAGTACTTC.

Only one count was recorded for this clone. The chain links TRBV10-3 to TRBJ2-2, with D possibly TRBD1 on 5 matching bases. This CDR3 is built from 11 residues. In germline, CDR1 is ENHRY, CDR2 SYGVKD. Trimming took 10 bases from V and 6 from J, leaving 9 bases between them. The CDR3, as DNA: TGTGCCACGCAGGGTTCCGGGGAGCTGTTTTTT. Its translation is CATQGSGELFF.

The rearrangement uses TRBV7-2 and TRBJ2-1, with TRBD2 matching 10 bases. J was trimmed by 13 bases and V by 2 bases; bases with no gene match: 2. CDR1 SGHTA and CDR2 FQGNSA come from the germline V gene. This CDR3 has 12 amino acids. This CDR3 reads CASSLLAGDQFF. Written as DNA, the CDR3 is TGTGCCAGCAGCTTACTAGCGGGAGATCAGTTCTTC.

The V gene is TRBV30, the J gene TRBJ1-5; TRBD1 aligns across 7 bases. The germline CDR1 and CDR2 sequences are GTSNPN and SVGIG (reference sequence). The CDR3 is 14 residues long. The ends lost 4 bases at V and 4 bases at J; junction bases unmatched: 7. DNA of the CDR3: TGTGCCTGGACCCCGACAGGGTCTAATCAGCCCCAGCATTTT. Its translation is CAWTPTGSNQPQHF.

This clone was observed a few times. V and J are TRBV19 and TRBJ2-7, with TRBD2 as a possible D gene (6 bases). The CDR3 length is 13 residues. Trimming removed 5 bases from V and 6 bases from J, with 14 bases in between. Germline V gene lookup returns CDR1 LNHDA and CDR2 SQIVND (reference sequence). The CDR3 nucleotides are TGTGCCAGTAGTCCGGGGGTTGCGGGCGAGCAGTACTTC. It specifies CASSPGVAGEQYF.

This chain links TRBV5-4 with TRBJ2-7; D not resolved. The CDR3 loop spans 16 amino acids. Germline CDR1 is SGHNT and CDR2 is YYREEE (reference sequence). V was pared by 0 bases and J by 4 bases, with 17 bases between. The CDR3 DNA reads as TGTGCCAGCAGCTTGGGGTCAGGTTTGGGCTCGTACGAGCAGTACTTC. Its protein is CASSLGSGLGSYEQYF.

This chain joins TRBV7-8 and TRBJ1-6; a possible D gene is TRBD1 (5 bases). Trimming stripped 0 bases from V and 0 bases from J, with 9 bases between. The length of the CDR3 is 17 residues. The germline CDR1 and CDR2 sequences are SGHVS and FQNEAQ. The CDR3: CASSLAGGGSYNSPLHF. CDR3 DNA sequence: TGTGCCAGCAGCTTAGCGGGGGGAGGCTCCTATAATTCACCCCTCCACTTT.